This entry is about one TCR beta chain. This clone was detected a few times. What antigen it recognizes has not been identified. Base qualities are missing; no much larger clone stands one base away. Counted from cysteine to phenylalanine, this CDR3 has 15 amino acids. Only the CDR3 DNA is retained, 45 bases long and in frame from the first base. CDR1 SGDLS and CDR2 YYNGEE are derived from the germline V gene. The germline V and J ends show losses of 2 bases and 1 base respectively, and no gene match explains 3 bases of the junction. Buffy coats from around 37 blood donors, supplied by the Finnish Red Cross blood service, were used as healthy controls. All TCR-sequenced material derived from peripheral blood: patient blood samples and healthy donor buffy coats. Peripheral blood mononuclear cells were isolated by Ficoll-Hypaque gradient centrifugation. CD4+ cells were magnetically purified from the buffy coats of healthy controls. The Gentra Puregene Cell and Tissue kit was used for genomic DNA extraction, and quantification was performed on a Qubit 2.0 fluorometer.

The data are from a study of STAT5B mutations in CD4+ large granular lymphocyte leukemia (dated by TCRdb to the early 2020s). A note on the overall study: Among healthy controls, the CDR3 'QG' motif was associated with a particular HLA allele. The study compared the TCRbeta repertoires of patients with CD4+ T-cell large granular lymphocyte leukemia against those of healthy blood donors. Flow cytometry on FACSCanto II or FACSVerse showed that the purified fractions were more than 95% pure among lymphocytes. Beyond this particular receptor, the publication reports: Enrichment of TRBV06-family usage was observed among the top patient clones (8/27) relative to healthy controls (2/35). Main leukemic clonotypes were private to each patient, although roughly 26% of the main leukemic clonotypes were found at low frequency in the non-leukemic repertoires of other patients. Compared with healthy CD4+ repertoires, CD4-sorted patient repertoires appeared more clonal, and this difference remained even after the putative leukemic clones were removed. Data were not HLA-matched; higher clonality in CD4+ versus CD8+ T-LGLL could reflect the relatively small sample size.

TCRbeta rearrangements were sequenced from genomic DNA using the immunoSEQ assay at survey resolution. For the original study's pipeline: In the TCR sequencing data, the smallest productive clonotype frequency that could be detected was 2.59 x 10-5. Only productive TCRbeta rearrangements, meaning sequences that were complete and in-frame, were kept for the analyses. Sample clonality was computed as Simpson clonality in the immunoSEQ Analyzer version 3.0. Based on frequency, clones were grouped as very rare, small, medium, large (1-20%) or hyperexpanded (>20%). Generation probabilities were estimated with OLGA 1.2.3, V-gene circos plots were generated with VDJtools, specificities were searched for in VDJdb, and CDR3 motifs were identified with GLIPH. TCRdb retrieved this table from immuneACCESS and kept in-frame rearrangements only. Not all clones are present; in checked studies, unresolved V genes account for under half, and no reason is known for the remainder. The V and J calls and the clone size are those of that table, but D and trimming were determined from the DNA. Within this sample are nearly 35,000 clones, with about 70% of them counted one time only. Under 2% of the sample comes from the top ten.

The sequence links TRBV9 to TRBJ1-1; TRBD1 aligns with 9 central bases. This TCR was recovered from a human donor in good health. The sample was CD4+ T cells from blood buffy coats. DNA sequence: TGTGCCAGCAGCGTGGGGACAGGGTGGAACACTGAAGCTTTCTTT. Protein translation: CASSVGTGWNTEAFF. Reference TRBV9 and TRBJ1-1 genes cover what lies past the CDR3, so the full variable domain is DSGVTQTPKHLITATGQRVTLRCSPRSGDLSVYWYQQSLDQGLQFLIQYYNGEERAKGNILERFSAQQFPDLHSELNLSSLELGDSALYFCASSVGTGWNTEAFFGQGTRLTVV.